Below, 22 T cell receptor beta chains from the same sample are listed, as sequenced in a study of blood T cell repertoires in COVID-19. Assay: immunoSEQ multiplex PCR; the TCRdb copy retains only in-frame clones and omits some. The sample lists 50,000 to 65,000 clones; approximately 88% were seen once. Sequences were obtained from peripheral blood. Receptors originate from a man aged 50 or older with active COVID-19.

This clone occurred a few times. This CDR3 is CASTEGGGMYIEQYF. In DNA, the CDR3 is TGTGCCAGCACCGAAGGGGGTGGGATGTATATCGAGCAGTACTTC. The chain links TRBV7-8 to TRBJ2-7; tentatively, D is TRBD1 (6 bases). This CDR3 has 15 residues. The ends were cut back, 7 bases at V and 6 bases at J, with 22 bases in the middle. Per germline, CDR1 SGHVS and CDR2 FQNEAQ.

The chain uses TRBV6-6 and TRBJ1-2, with 9 nucleotides matching TRBD1. The CDR3 runs to 14 residues. Germline CDR1 and CDR2: MNHNY and SVGAGI (reference sequence). The V and J ends lost 5 bases and 4 bases, in that order; junction bases with no gene match: 5. DNA of the CDR3: TGTGCCAGCAGTCCGGAGACAGGGGGCTATGGCTACACCTTC. The encoded protein is CASSPETGGYGYTF.

The chain uses TRBV7-3 and TRBJ1-2; 7 bases fit TRBD1. The trim removed 3 bases at V and 7 bases at J, leaving 20 bases unmatched. Per germline, CDR1 SGHTA and CDR2 FQGTGA. The CDR3 extends over 18 amino acids. The CDR3 region is CASSFAKKYDRVFFGYTF. CDR3 bases: TGTGCCAGCAGCTTTGCGAAAAAATATGACAGGGTCTTCTTTGGCTACACCTTC.

CDR3 protein: CASSPEGAGNEQFF. In DNA form, the CDR3 reads TGCGCCAGCAGCCCCGAGGGGGCGGGTAATGAGCAGTTCTTC. The rearrangement links TRBV4-3 to TRBJ2-1, with 7 bases aligning to TRBD1. With 4 bases clipped from V and 7 bases from J, the junction kept 7 bases outside the gene matches. Germline CDR1 LGHNA, CDR2 YSLEER. This CDR3 is 14 amino acids long.

The V gene is TRBV18, the J gene TRBJ1-1; maybe TRBD1 (5 bases). V was trimmed by 5 bases and J by 4 bases, leaving 11 bases between them. The CDR3 spans 13 residues. Looked up from germline, CDR1 is KGHSH and CDR2 is LQKENI. CDR3 nucleotides: TGTGCCAGCTCATCGACAGCGTCCACTGAAGCTTTCTTT. It yields the protein CASSSTASTEAFF.

This chain joins TRBV4-2 and TRBJ1-5; D perhaps matches TRBD1 (6 bases). V dropped 3 bases and J dropped 5 bases, with 11 bases sitting between them. The length of the CDR3 is 14 residues. Looked up from germline, CDR1 is LGHNA and CDR2 is YNFKEQ. The CDR3 sequence: CASSQGAGDQPQHF. The CDR3 bases are TGTGCCAGCAGCCAGGGGGCGGGGGATCAGCCCCAGCATTTT.

The V call is TRBV7-2, the J call TRBJ1-1; 7 bases are a match to TRBD1. CDR3 length: 15 amino acids. The germline V gene has CDR1 SGHTA and CDR2 FQGNSA. J gave up 5 bases and V 4 bases, and 10 bases lay outside the gene matches. The chain's CDR3 is CASSWPSGGLTEAFF. DNA of the CDR3: TGTGCCAGCAGCTGGCCTTCAGGGGGTTTAACTGAAGCTTTCTTT.

This clone was seen only once. The chain couples TRBV19 to TRBJ1-1; 10 bases agree with TRBD1. The germline CDR1 and CDR2 sequences are LNHDA and SQIVND (reference sequence). The CDR3 length is 16 residues. Trimming removed 4 bases from V and 5 bases from J; junction bases left unmatched: 10. DNA for the CDR3: TGTGCCAGTAGTACGGCCCGACAGGGGGCGAAAACTGAAGCTTTCTTT. Protein product: CASSTARQGAKTEAFF.

The genes are TRBV19 and TRBJ1-5; 8 bases are shared with TRBD1. From germline, CDR1 is LNHDA and CDR2 SQIVND (reference sequence). The CDR3 spans 16 residues. V lost 6 bases to trimming and J lost 1 base; unmatched junction nucleotides: 8. The CDR3 loop reads CASSLTGASSNQPQHF. The CDR3 DNA reads TGTGCCAGTAGCCTGACAGGGGCCTCAAGCAATCAGCCCCAGCATTTT. The full variable domain, completed using reference TRBV19 and TRBJ1-5, is DGGITQSPKYLFRKEGQNVTLSCEQNLNHDAMYWYRQDPGQGLRLIYYSQIVNDFQKGDIAEGYSVSREKKESFPLTVTSAQKNPTAFYLCASSLTGASSNQPQHFGDGTRLSIL.

The rearrangement uses TRBV5-6 and TRBJ2-3, with 13 bases identical to TRBD2. With V trimmed by 4 bases and J by 6 bases, 11 bases remained unmatched. This CDR3 region has 17 residues. Germline V lookup: CDR1 SGHDT, CDR2 YYEEEE. The CDR3 coding sequence is TGTGCCAGCAGCGCTACTAGCGGGGGGGCTCGAGGGGATACGCAGTATTTT. Residues: CASSATSGGARGDTQYF.

V gene TRBV5-6 combines with J gene TRBJ2-3; 7 bases agree with TRBD1. V lost 4 bases and J lost 7; bases outside the gene matches: 9. The CDR3 is made up of 14 amino acids. From germline, CDR1 is SGHDT and CDR2 YYEEEE. The CDR3 nucleotides are TGTGCCAGCAGCAGTATAGACAGGGTAAATACGCAGTATTTT. This translates into CASSSIDRVNTQYF.

This clone turned up a few times. This chain links TRBV5-1 with TRBJ1-6, with 9 bases aligning to TRBD1. CDR3 length equals 14 residues. Germline V gene sequence: CDR1 SGHRS, CDR2 YFSETQ. The V gene end was trimmed by 4 bases and the J gene end by 8 bases; junction bases not matched to a gene: 4. As DNA, the CDR3 is TGCGCCAGCAGCCGGGACAGGGATTATTCACCCCTCCACTTT. Amino acids: CASSRDRDYSPLHF. Combining the CDR3 with reference TRBV5-1 and TRBJ1-6 gives the whole variable domain KAGVTQTPRYLIKTRGQQVTLSCSPISGHRSVSWYQQTPGQGLQFLFEYFSETQRNKGNFPGRFSGRQFSNSRSEMNVSTLELGDSALYLCASSRDRDYSPLHFGNGTRLTVT.

J is TRBJ2-1 and V is TRBV19, with 8 bases lining up with TRBD2. With 4 bases clipped from V and 8 bases from J, the junction kept 13 bases outside the gene matches. This CDR3 region has 16 residues. The germline V gene has CDR1 LNHDA and CDR2 SQIVND (reference sequence). CDR3 loop: CASSKNPPGGHDEQFF. CDR3 in DNA: TGTGCCAGTAGTAAAAATCCCCCGGGGGGGCACGATGAGCAGTTCTTC.

The chain recombines TRBV5-6 with TRBJ2-4; 7 bases agree with TRBD1. This CDR3 has 16 amino acids. In germline, CDR1 is SGHDT, CDR2 YYEEEE. V lost 4 bases, J lost 0 bases, and 7 bases stayed unmatched. The CDR3 here is CASSVTGTLAKNIQYF. In DNA form, the CDR3 reads TGTGCCAGCAGCGTGACAGGGACACTAGCCAAAAACATTCAGTACTTC.

This chain uses TRBV12-3 or TRBV12-4 with TRBJ1-5, with D unresolved. CDR3 size: 13 residues. V was trimmed by 2 bases and J by 5 bases, leaving 7 bases between them. CDR3 nucleotide sequence: TGTGCCAGCAGTTTAACGACATATCAGCCCCAGCATTTT. Translation: CASSLTTYQPQHF.

The chain couples TRBV11-2 to TRBJ2-5; D may be TRBD1 (5 bases). There are 13 residues in the CDR3. The V and J ends lost 3 bases and 5 bases respectively, with 10 bases between them. Germline CDR1 reads SGHAT; CDR2 reads FQNNGV. The DNA of the CDR3 is TGTGCCAGCAGCTTGGCAGGGCGGGAGACCCAGTACTTC. Protein product: CASSLAGRETQYF. Supplemented by reference TRBV11-2 and TRBJ2-5, the full variable domain reads EAGVAQSPRYKIIEKRQSVAFWCNPISGHATLYWYQQILGQGPKLLIQFQNNGVVDDSQLPKDRFSAERLKGVDSTLKIQPAKLEDSAVYLCASSLAGRETQYFGPGTRLLVL.

V gene TRBV4-2 combines with J gene TRBJ2-5; 9 nucleotides line up with TRBD2. Trimming cost V 1 base and J 7 bases; bases outside gene matches: 19. The CDR3 consists of 19 residues. Germline assignment: CDR1 LGHNA and CDR2 YNFKEQ. CDR3 sequence reads: CASSQVGSGGSSPMGTQYF. The CDR3 coding sequence is TGTGCCAGCAGCCAAGTTGGGAGCGGGGGGTCCTCCCCGATGGGGACCCAGTACTTC.

This clone turned up a few times. The CDR3 DNA reads as TGCGCCAGCAGCTTGGGAAGCAAAGAGACCCAGTACTTC. As protein: CASSLGSKETQYF. V usage is TRBV5-1 and J usage is TRBJ2-5; D gene unclear. Trimming removed 0 bases from V and 3 bases from J, with 6 bases in between. The germline V gene has CDR1 SGHRS and CDR2 YFSETQ. The CDR3 totals 13 residues.

The V call is TRBV5-5, the J call TRBJ1-4; D unresolved. Trimming left V 0 bases short and J 6 bases short, with 12 bases between. The germline V gene has CDR1 SGHKS and CDR2 YYEKEE (reference sequence). CDR3 length: 15 amino acids. This chain's CDR3 is CASSLAPLPDEKLFF. The CDR3 DNA reads TGTGCCAGCAGCTTGGCTCCGCTCCCGGATGAAAAACTGTTTTTT.

The J gene is TRBJ2-4, the V gene TRBV7-6; 8 bases map to TRBD2. CDR3 length: 16 residues. Looked up from germline, CDR1 is SGHVS and CDR2 is FNYEAQ. Trimming took 0 bases from V and 6 from J; bases not matched to a gene: 7. The chain's CDR3 is CASSLAGLAGGNIQYF. The CDR3 DNA reads as TGTGCCAGCAGCTTAGCGGGGCTAGCGGGTGGAAACATTCAGTACTTC.

Of note for this clone: A read error may produce the germline difference seen at one junction end. The chain has TRBV7-8 and TRBJ1-1; D is uncertain. The CDR3 runs 13 residues. The germline V gene encodes CDR1 SGHVS and CDR2 FQNEAQ. CDR3 in amino acids: CASSLRQALPPRF. CDR3 bases: TGTGCCAGCAGCTTAAGGCAGGCCTTGCCCCCTCGTTTT.

The V call is TRBV4-1, the J call TRBJ2-3; no reliable D call. In germline, CDR1 is MGHRA, CDR2 YSYEKL. The V and J ends lost 6 bases and 3 bases respectively, with 10 bases between them. The CDR3 is made up of 13 amino acids. The CDR3 is CASSPSRTDTQYF. In nucleotides, the CDR3 is TGCGCCAGCAGTCCCTCTAGGACAGATACGCAGTATTTT.